What follows describes a single T cell receptor (beta chain). The source of the sample is a study of blood T cell repertoires in COVID-19. Sequencing used immunoSEQ multiplex PCR; TCRdb keeps in-frame clones, though not all of them. The data show 150,000 to 200,000 clones, 88% seen once. Sequenced material: PBMCs or T cells enriched from blood (not recorded which). The receptor comes from a woman aged 45-59 years who had recovered from COVID-19.

This CDR3 is CASSKLAGDESDTQYF. CDR3 DNA sequence: TGTGCCAGCAGCAAGCTAGCGGGGGACGAGTCAGATACGCAGTATTTT. V gene TRBV7-7 combines with J gene TRBJ2-3; 10 nucleotides line up with TRBD2. V trimming: 5 bases; J trimming: 4 bases; junction bases outside the gene matches: 9. This CDR3 has 16 residues. CDR1 and CDR2 (germline): SSHAT, FNYEAQ (reference sequence).